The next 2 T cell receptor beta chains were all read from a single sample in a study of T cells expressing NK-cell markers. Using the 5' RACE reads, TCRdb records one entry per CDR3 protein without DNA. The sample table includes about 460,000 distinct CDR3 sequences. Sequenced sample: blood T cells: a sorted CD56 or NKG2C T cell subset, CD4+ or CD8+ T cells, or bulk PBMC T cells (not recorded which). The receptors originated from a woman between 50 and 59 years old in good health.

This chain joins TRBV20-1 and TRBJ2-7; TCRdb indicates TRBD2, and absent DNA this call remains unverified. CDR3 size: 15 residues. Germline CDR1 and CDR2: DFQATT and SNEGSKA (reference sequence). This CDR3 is CSARQGVAGSYEQYF.

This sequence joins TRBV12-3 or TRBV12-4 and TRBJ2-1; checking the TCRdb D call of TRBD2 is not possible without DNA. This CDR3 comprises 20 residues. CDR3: CASSLESGGSGPVSYNEQFF.